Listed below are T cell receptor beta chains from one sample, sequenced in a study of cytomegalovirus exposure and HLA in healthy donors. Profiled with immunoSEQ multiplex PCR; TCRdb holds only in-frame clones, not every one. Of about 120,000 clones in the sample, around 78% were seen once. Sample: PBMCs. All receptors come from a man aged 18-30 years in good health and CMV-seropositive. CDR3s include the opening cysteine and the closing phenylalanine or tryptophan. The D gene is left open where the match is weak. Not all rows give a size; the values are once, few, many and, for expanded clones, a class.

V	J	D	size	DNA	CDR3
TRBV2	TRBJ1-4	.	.	TGTGCCTCTAAGGGGGTGACTAATGAAAAACTGTTTTTT	CASKGVTNEKLFF
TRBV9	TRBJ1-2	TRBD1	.	TGTGCCAGCAGCGTAGGGCAGGGGGCTGGTGGCTACACCTTC	CASSVGQGAGGYTF
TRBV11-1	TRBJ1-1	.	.	TGTGCCAGCAGCTTAGTGGCAGGGACTGAAGCTTTCTTT	CASSLVAGTEAFF
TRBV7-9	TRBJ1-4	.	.	TGTGCCAGCAGCTTAGCGGACACTCATAATGAAAAACTGTTTTTT	CASSLADTHNEKLFF
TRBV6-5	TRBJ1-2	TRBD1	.	TGTGCCAGCAGTTACGTCCGGACAGGGGGCAACTATGGCTACACCTTC	CASSYVRTGGNYGYTF
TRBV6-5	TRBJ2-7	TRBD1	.	TGTGCCAGCAGTTATGACAGGGACGAGCAGTACTTC	CASSYDRDEQYF
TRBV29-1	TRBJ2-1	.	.	TGCAGCGTTGAAGATCAGCAGGTCGAGCAGTTCTTC	CSVEDQQVEQFF
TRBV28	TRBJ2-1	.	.	TGTGCCAGCAGTTTAACAGGGAACAATGAGCAGTTCTTC	CASSLTGNNEQFF
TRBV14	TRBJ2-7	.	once	TGTGCCTCAGGAATTTCCTACGAGCAGTACTTC	CASGISYEQYF
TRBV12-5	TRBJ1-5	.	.	TGTGCTAGTGGTCCGCCCCCGCGACAGAATAGCAATCAGCCCCAGCATTTT	CASGPPPRQNSNQPQHF
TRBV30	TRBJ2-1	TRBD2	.	TGTGCCTGGAGTGTCAAGGCTAGCGGGGGGGCCGGTCAGTTCTTC	CAWSVKASGGAGQFF
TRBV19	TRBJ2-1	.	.	TGTGCCAGTCGATCCCGACAGCTCTCCTACAATGAGCAGTTCTTC	CASRSRQLSYNEQFF
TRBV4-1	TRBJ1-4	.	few	TGCGCCAGCAGCCAGCTGGGGGAGGAACTGTTTTTT	CASSQLGEELFF
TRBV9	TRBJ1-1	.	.	TGTGCCAGCAGCCCCACAGGAGAGAACACTGAAGCTTTCTTT	CASSPTGENTEAFF
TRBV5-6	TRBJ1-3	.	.	TGTGCCAGCACCTTGGGCGGAACCGGAAACACCATATATTTT	CASTLGGTGNTIYF
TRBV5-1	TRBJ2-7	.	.	TGCGCCAGCAGCTCCCAACAGGGCTACGAGCAGTACTTC	CASSSQQGYEQYF